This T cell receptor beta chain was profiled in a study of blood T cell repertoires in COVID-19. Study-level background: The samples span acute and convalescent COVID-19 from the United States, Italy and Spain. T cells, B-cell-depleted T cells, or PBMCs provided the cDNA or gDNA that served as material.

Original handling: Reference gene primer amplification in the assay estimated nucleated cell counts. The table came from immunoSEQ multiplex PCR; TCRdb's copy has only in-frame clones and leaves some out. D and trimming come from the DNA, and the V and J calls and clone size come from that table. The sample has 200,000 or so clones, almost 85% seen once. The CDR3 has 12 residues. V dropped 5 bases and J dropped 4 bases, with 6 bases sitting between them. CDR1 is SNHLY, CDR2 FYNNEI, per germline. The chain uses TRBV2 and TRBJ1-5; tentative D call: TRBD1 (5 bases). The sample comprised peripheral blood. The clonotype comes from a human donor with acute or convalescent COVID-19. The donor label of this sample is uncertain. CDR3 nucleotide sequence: TGTGCCAGCAGTACAGGAAATCAGCCCCAGCATTTT. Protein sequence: CASSTGNQPQHF.